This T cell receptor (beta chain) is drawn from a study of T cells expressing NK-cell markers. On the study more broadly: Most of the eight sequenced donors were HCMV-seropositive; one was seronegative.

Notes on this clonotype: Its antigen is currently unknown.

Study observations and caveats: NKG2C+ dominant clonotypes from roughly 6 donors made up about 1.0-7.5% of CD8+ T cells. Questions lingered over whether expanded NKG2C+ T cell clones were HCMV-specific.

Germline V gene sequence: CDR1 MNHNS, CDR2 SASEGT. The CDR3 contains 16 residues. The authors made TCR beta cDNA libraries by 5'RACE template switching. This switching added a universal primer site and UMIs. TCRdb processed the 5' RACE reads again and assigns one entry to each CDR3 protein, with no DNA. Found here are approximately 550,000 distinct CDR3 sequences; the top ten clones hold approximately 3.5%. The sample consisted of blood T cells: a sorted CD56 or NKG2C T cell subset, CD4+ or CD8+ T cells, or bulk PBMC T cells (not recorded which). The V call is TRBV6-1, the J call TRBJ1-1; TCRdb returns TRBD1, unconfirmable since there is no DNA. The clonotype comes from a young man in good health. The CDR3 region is CASSGTGDLFGTEAFF.